What follows are 25 T cell receptor beta chains derived from one specimen sequenced in a study of read filtering for tumor transcriptome and immune sequencing. Molecular barcoded adaptors covering alpha/delta and beta/gamma chains were used on approximately 400 ng RNA. TCRdb reprocessed the reads with MiXCR, giving one entry per CDR3 protein. The table lists tens of thousands of distinct CDR3 sequences, roughly 19% of them singletons. The sequencing sample was made of a population of CD138-negative cells sorted from bone marrow. Source of these receptors: a donor aged 40 or over with multiple myeloma.

This clonotype was detected ten times or more. The chain has TRBV20-1 and TRBJ1-5; 7 nucleotides match TRBD1. The CDR3 spans 12 residues. J lost 2 bases, V lost 5 bases, and 0 bases had no gene match. CDR1 DFQATT and CDR2 SNEGSKA come from the germline V gene (reference sequence). The CDR3 nucleotides read TGCAGTGCTGGACAGGGCAATCAGCCCCAGCATTTT. Its translation is CSAGQGNQPQHF.

The table lists this clonotype with a few counts. This chain links TRBV18 with TRBJ1-1; no firm D call. Germline lookup yields CDR1 KGHSH and CDR2 LQKENI. V dropped 4 bases and J dropped 0 bases, with 6 bases sitting between them. There are 13 residues in the CDR3. The CDR3, as DNA: TGTGCCAGCTCACAAATTTTGAACACTGAAGCTTTCTTT. It specifies CASSQILNTEAFF.

This clonotype has a handful of counts. V gene TRBV29-1 combines with J gene TRBJ1-1; D is ambiguous. CDR1 and CDR2 from the germline V gene are SQVTM and ANQGSEA. V was pared by 0 bases and J by 4 bases, with 12 bases between. The CDR3 length is 14 residues. CDR3 region: CSVEDQRVATEAFF. CDR3 nucleotide sequence: TGCAGCGTTGAAGATCAGAGGGTAGCCACTGAAGCTTTCTTT.

The J gene is TRBJ2-3, the V gene TRBV2; TRBD2 matches at 12 bases. The CDR3 spans 15 residues. With 5 bases clipped from V and 4 bases from J, the junction kept 4 bases outside the gene matches. Germline values: CDR1 SNHLY, CDR2 FYNNEI. The CDR3, as DNA: TGTGCCAGCAGTTTCGGACTAGCGGGGTCAGATACGCAGTATTTT. This translates into CASSFGLAGSDTQYF.

In its sample, this clonotype was seen many times. This chain's CDR3 is CSAPPTSGGGFEQFF. The CDR3 bases are TGCAGTGCTCCACCAACTAGCGGGGGGGGGTTTGAGCAGTTCTTC. The chain has TRBV20-1 and TRBJ2-1; TRBD2 aligns across 13 bases. This CDR3 is 15 amino acids long. Germline CDR1 is DFQATT and CDR2 is SNEGSKA (reference sequence). Losses at the gene ends were 5 bases for V and 9 bases for J; bases not matched to a gene: 10.

This clonotype was observed many times. The rearrangement uses TRBV25-1 and TRBJ2-1; D could derive from TRBD1 or TRBD2 (5 bases each). Germline V gives CDR1 MGHDK, CDR2 SYGVNS. There are 13 residues in the CDR3. Trimming took 6 bases from V and 7 from J, leaving 13 bases between them. The chain's CDR3 is CASRPLAGNEQFF. CDR3 sequence (DNA): TGTGCCAGCAGACCTCTAGCAGGGAATGAGCAGTTCTTC.

The CDR3 region is CASRREINYGYTF. The CDR3, as DNA: TGTGCCAGCCGCCGGGAAATTAACTATGGCTACACCTTC. The chain links TRBV7-2 to TRBJ1-2; D uncertain. Trimming left V 8 bases short and J 1 base short, with 11 bases between. Per germline, CDR1 SGHTA and CDR2 FQGNSA. The CDR3 is made up of 13 amino acids.

This clonotype was recorded many times. This chain uses TRBV7-2 with TRBJ2-3, with TRBD2 as a possible D gene (6 bases). Germline V gene data show CDR1 as SGHTA and CDR2 as FQGNSA. The germline V and J ends were trimmed by 5 bases and 1 base, with 10 bases remaining between them. The CDR3 sequence is 14 residues long. CDR3 protein: CASSLSGRTDTQYF. The CDR3 coding sequence is TGTGCCAGCAGCCTTAGCGGCCGCACAGATACGCAGTATTTT.

This clonotype was seen many times. The J gene is TRBJ1-1, the V gene TRBV7-2; D gene unclear. From germline, CDR1 is SGHTA and CDR2 FQGNSA. Trimming stripped 5 bases from V and 4 bases from J, with 11 bases between. The CDR3 is 13 residues long. This chain's CDR3 is CASSGRRGTEAFF. The CDR3 DNA reads as TGTGCCAGCAGCGGACGACGGGGCACTGAAGCTTTCTTT. The full variable domain, in which reference TRBV7-2 and TRBJ1-1 provide the parts outside the CDR3, is GAGVSQSPSNKVTEKGKDVELRCDPISGHTALYWYRQSLGQGLEFLIYFQGNSAPDKSGLPSDRFSAERTGGSVSTLTIQRTQQEDSAVYLCASSGRRGTEAFFGQGTRLTVV.

This clonotype was found many times. V usage is TRBV28 and J usage is TRBJ2-7; no definite D call. The germline gives CDR1 MDHEN, CDR2 SYDVKM. Trimming removed 5 bases at V and 7 bases at J, with 15 bases between. The CDR3 runs 13 residues. DNA for the CDR3: TGTGCCAGCAGTCCTCCTAGAGCCGGTGAGCAGTACTTC. Amino acids: CASSPPRAGEQYF.

The chain is built from TRBV20-1 and TRBJ2-5, with 9 bases identical to TRBD2. The V gene end was trimmed by 6 bases and the J gene end by 0 bases; junction bases not matched to a gene: 2. CDR1 and CDR2 (germline): DFQATT, SNEGSKA (reference sequence). The CDR3 runs 13 residues. The CDR3 here is CSALAGHQETQYF. CDR3 sequence (DNA): TGCAGTGCCCTAGCGGGGCACCAAGAGACCCAGTACTTC.

V gene TRBV20-1 combines with J gene TRBJ2-5; 13 nucleotides match TRBD2. The V segment lost 5 bases and the J segment 4 bases; nucleotides outside the gene matches: 10. Germline V gene sequence: CDR1 DFQATT, CDR2 SNEGSKA (reference sequence). This CDR3 has 16 residues. Here the CDR3 reads CSAGTGTSGTRETQYF. DNA of the CDR3: TGCAGTGCTGGGACCGGGACTAGCGGGACCCGAGAGACCCAGTACTTC.

This clonotype was detected ten times or more. V gene TRBV29-1 combines with J gene TRBJ2-7, with D tentatively TRBD1 (6 bases). The CDR3 has 14 residues. The germline CDR1 and CDR2 sequences are SQVTM and ANQGSEA. V shed 6 bases and J shed 3 bases, with 18 bases lying between them. The CDR3: CSVVSTQGVYEQYF. The DNA of the CDR3 is TGCAGCGTCGTTTCAACACAGGGAGTCTACGAGCAGTACTTC.

This clonotype was seen only a few times. The genes are TRBV6-6 and TRBJ1-3; D gene uncertain. The V gene's germline CDR1 is MNHNY and CDR2 SVGAGI (reference sequence). The V end lost 5 bases, the J end lost 0 bases, and 5 bases lay between the germline ends. This CDR3 has 13 amino acids. In DNA form, the CDR3 reads TGTGCCAGCAGTACCCACTCTGGAAACACCATATATTTT. Translated, it gives CASSTHSGNTIYF.

This clonotype has ten or more counts. The chain employs TRBV29-1 and TRBJ2-3, with 16 nucleotides matching TRBD2. Germline V gives CDR1 SQVTM, CDR2 ANQGSEA. With 8 bases clipped from V and 2 bases from J, the junction kept 10 bases outside the gene matches. This CDR3 comprises 17 residues. As DNA, the CDR3 is TGCAGCCTTCAGGGGACTAGCGGGGGGGAATTCACAGATACGCAGTATTTT. Translating gives CSLQGTSGGEFTDTQYF.

For this clonotype: A read error likely explains this, since a far larger clone differs by one base. The rearrangement joins TRBV10-3 to TRBJ2-1, with D hard to call. The CDR3 totals 12 residues. In germline, CDR1 is ENHRY, CDR2 SYGVKD. The chain's CDR3 is CASSNSGNEQFF. CDR3 nucleotide sequence: TGTGCCAGCAGTAACAGTGGGAATGAGCAGTTCTTC.

This clonotype was observed at least ten times. This chain joins TRBV11-2 and TRBJ2-1; 7 positions match TRBD2. Germline CDR1 and CDR2: SGHAT and FQNNGV. The V segment lost 5 bases and the J segment 0 bases; nucleotides outside the gene matches: 4. This CDR3 spans 15 amino acids. The CDR3 coding sequence is TGTGCCAGCAGCACTAGCGACAGCTCCTACAATGAGCAGTTCTTC. The encoded protein is CASSTSDSSYNEQFF.

This clonotype was seen at least ten times. The chain links TRBV28 to TRBJ1-1; D possibly corresponds to TRBD1 (5 bases). Germline-derived CDR1 and CDR2 are MDHEN and SYDVKM. V was pared by 10 bases and J by 1 base, with 16 bases between. The CDR3 has 14 amino acids. The CDR3 DNA sequence: TGTGCCACGACTTCGGAGGGGAGGAACACTGAAGCTTTCTTT. This sequence encodes CATTSEGRNTEAFF.

The chain employs TRBV11-2 and TRBJ2-5; D is possibly TRBD1 (6 bases). CDR1 is SGHAT and CDR2 is FQNNGV in the germline V gene. The V gene lost 0 bases and the J gene lost 11 bases, with 13 bases spanning the gap. The CDR3 covers 13 residues. CDR3 sequence (DNA): TGTGCCAGCAGCTTAGATGGACAGTTAGATCAGTACTTC. This translates into CASSLDGQLDQYF.

This clonotype was recorded many times. The chain uses TRBV5-1 and TRBJ2-1; D is ambiguous. Germline V lookup: CDR1 SGHRS, CDR2 YFSETQ. This CDR3 is 12 amino acids long. Trimming cost V 2 bases and J 4 bases, with 4 bases left between them. The CDR3 region is CASSLQYNEQFF. The CDR3 DNA is TGCGCCAGCAGCTTACAATACAATGAGCAGTTCTTC.

To note about this clonotype: A read error may explain this, as a much larger clone is one base away. V and J are TRBV2 and TRBJ1-5, with D tentatively TRBD1 (5 bases). Germline V gives CDR1 SNHLY, CDR2 FYNNEI. The CDR3 loop spans 12 amino acids. The ends were cut back, 6 bases at V and 3 bases at J, with 6 bases in the middle. The CDR3 is CASSRDNQPQHF. DNA for the CDR3: TGTGCCAGCAGCAGGGACAATCAGCCCCAGCATTTT.

This clonotype was counted ten times or more. This sequence joins TRBV12-3 or TRBV12-4 and TRBJ2-7; TRBD1 is a possible D gene (5 bases). The CDR3 runs 14 residues. V was trimmed by 7 bases and J by 3 bases, leaving 16 bases between them. CDR3 in DNA: TGTGCCAGCACCTTAAGTGGACAAAGCTACGAGCAGTACTTC. Amino acids: CASTLSGQSYEQYF.

This clonotype came up many times. This chain uses TRBV12-3 or TRBV12-4 with TRBJ1-6, with TRBD1 matching over 7 bases. J was trimmed by 4 bases and V by 7 bases; bases with no gene match: 4. The CDR3 runs to 14 residues. CDR3 nucleotides: TGTGCCAGCACCGCGGGACAGTATAATTCACCCCTCCACTTT. Translating gives CASTAGQYNSPLHF.

Points on this clonotype: A clone one base away is much larger, so this may be a read error. The CDR3 nucleotides are TGCGCCGGCAGCCGGGATAGCATGAACACTGAAGCTTTCTTT. This sequence encodes CAGSRDSMNTEAFF. The V call is TRBV5-1, the J call TRBJ1-1; D unclear. From germline, CDR1 is SGHRS and CDR2 YFSETQ. The CDR3 runs to 14 residues. Supplemented by reference TRBV5-1 and TRBJ1-1, the full variable domain reads KAGVTQTPRYLIKTRGQQVTLSCSPISGHRSVSWYQQTPGQGLQFLFEYFSETQRNKGNFPGRFSGRQFSNSRSEMNVSTLELGDSALYLCAGSRDSMNTEAFFGQGTRLTVV.

The sample holds a few counts of this clonotype. The CDR3 DNA follows: TGTGCCAGCAGGCCGGGACAGGCGTGGGTGACCCAGTACTTC. Translation: CASRPGQAWVTQYF. The rearrangement uses TRBV12-3 or TRBV12-4 and TRBJ2-5; TRBD1 agrees at 8 bases. The CDR3 consists of 14 residues. The trim removed 6 bases at V and 7 bases at J, leaving 10 bases unmatched.